The clone carrying this T cell receptor (beta chain) was counted between two and nine times. The antigen remains unidentified. This CDR3 is built from 14 residues. Trimming left V 5 bases short and J 8 bases short, with 15 bases between. Per the germline V gene, CDR1 is LNHDA and CDR2 is SQIVND (reference sequence). These data belong to a study of untreated major depressive disorder. Sequenced by immunoSEQ multiplex PCR; TCRdb stores in-frame clones only, minus some. The table lists about 15,000 clones, about 93% of them singletons, with approximately 0.8% in the top ten. Study findings and constraints: A comparatively small sample limits the generalizability of these findings. Compared with controls, depressed patients showed more TRBV05-01 (Vbeta 5.1) usage in CD4+ T cells.

Every participant had European ancestry. Excluded: major illness, comorbidity, regular medication, drug use, over 100 g alcohol weekly. The TCR originated in a man under 40 with major depressive disorder. This chain joins TRBV19 and TRBJ1-4; TRBD1 is a possible D gene (5 bases). Sequencing input: CD4+ T cells from PBMCs. CDR3 in amino acids: CASSQGRVLEKLFF. The CDR3 DNA reads as TGTGCCAGTAGTCAGGGCAGGGTTCTGGAAAAACTGTTTTTT.